The 23 T cell receptor beta chains presented below share a single source sample, sequenced in a study of PD-1 blockade in classical Hodgkin lymphoma. Following autologous stem cell transplantation, relapse occurred in every patient, and exposure to brentuximab vedotin varied. TCRdb's copy holds only in-frame clones and misses some; the assay was immunoSEQ multiplex PCR. The data hold some 20,000 clones, with about nine tenths observed a single time. The sample in question was peripheral blood mononuclear cells (PBMCs), obtained before the second cycle of nivolumab. The receptor source for this set is a human donor with classical Hodgkin lymphoma.

This rearrangement joins TRBV5-6 to TRBJ1-5; D is unclear. From germline, CDR1 is SGHDT and CDR2 YYEEEE. V shed 1 base and J shed 5 bases, with 19 bases lying between them. This CDR3 region has 17 residues. As DNA, the CDR3 is TGTGCCAGCAGCTTGTCGACCGCCGGGAGGGTAGATCAGCCCCAGCATTTT. This codes for CASSLSTAGRVDQPQHF.

CDR3 nucleotides: TGTGCCAGCAGGGGGACGGCTTACAATCAGCCCCAGCATTTT. The encoded protein is CASRGTAYNQPQHF. The chain carries TRBV6-1 and TRBJ1-5; a weak D match, TRBD1 (5 bases). CDR3 length: 14 amino acids. Germline V gene data show CDR1 as MNHNS and CDR2 as SASEGT. With 6 bases removed from V and 3 bases from J, the gap between germline ends came to 12 bases.

The gene calls are TRBV5-6 and TRBJ1-4; 7 bases fit TRBD1. Germline trimming cut 5 bases from V and 0 bases from J; bases unmatched to any gene: 13. Germline CDR1 is SGHDT and CDR2 is YYEEEE. The CDR3 has 18 residues. The CDR3 reads CASSYAGTDPATNEKLFF. DNA of the CDR3: TGTGCCAGCAGTTATGCGGGGACAGACCCGGCAACTAATGAAAAACTGTTTTTT.

This sequence joins TRBV5-1 and TRBJ2-5; TRBD2 agrees at 7 bases. V was pared by 0 bases and J by 2 bases, with 7 bases of the junction left unmatched. In germline, CDR1 is SGHRS, CDR2 YFSETQ. The CDR3 is 16 residues long. CDR3 DNA sequence: TGCGCCAGCAGCTTGGAGCGGGGTCTCGGTCAAGAGACCCAGTACTTC. This translates into CASSLERGLGQETQYF.

This chain uses TRBV7-9 with TRBJ1-6, with TRBD1 as a possible D gene (6 bases). The V gene's germline CDR1 is SEHNR and CDR2 FQNEAQ (reference sequence). The CDR3 has 15 amino acids. V was pared by 1 base and J by 2 bases, with 6 bases between. Here the CDR3 reads CASSLEGAYNSPLHF. The CDR3, as DNA: TGTGCCAGCAGCTTAGAGGGGGCCTATAATTCACCCCTCCACTTT.

The table lists this clone with a count of one. This chain links TRBV5-1 with TRBJ2-7; D call uncertain. This CDR3 spans 13 amino acids. Per the germline V gene, CDR1 is SGHRS and CDR2 is YFSETQ. Trimming took 0 bases from V and 6 from J, leaving 10 bases between them. CDR3 in DNA: TGCGCCAGCAGCTTGGGTAAGGTGGGCGAGCAGTACTTC. It is translated as CASSLGKVGEQYF.

The chain joins TRBV19 to TRBJ2-3; tentatively, D is TRBD1 (6 bases). Germline CDR1 LNHDA, CDR2 SQIVND (reference sequence). This CDR3 contains 15 residues. V was trimmed by 4 bases and J by 3 bases, leaving 14 bases between them. The DNA for the CDR3 is TGTGCCAGTAGTACTACAGGGAAGCGGACAGATACGCAGTATTTT. Residues: CASSTTGKRTDTQYF.

The chain recombines TRBV14 with TRBJ1-4, with D tentatively TRBD1 (6 bases). Between the trimmed V and J ends, which lost 4 bases and 4 bases, there was a span of 16 bases. CDR3 length: 16 residues. Germline CDR1 and CDR2: SGHDN and FVKESK. The CDR3: CASSPREGVINEKLFF. The CDR3 DNA reads as TGTGCCAGCAGCCCCCGGGAGGGGGTTATTAATGAAAAACTGTTTTTT.

V is TRBV29-1 and J is TRBJ1-3, with a weak D call TRBD1 (5 bases). Deletions cut 3 bases from V and 0 bases from J, with 9 bases between. Germline V gives CDR1 SQVTM, CDR2 ANQGSEA. The CDR3 covers 14 residues. The CDR3: CSVDQGGSGNTIYF. The CDR3 DNA reads TGCAGCGTTGATCAGGGAGGCTCTGGAAACACCATATATTTT.

This chain links TRBV5-1 with TRBJ2-5; D gene uncertain. The CDR3 has 13 amino acids. The V gene's germline CDR1 is SGHRS and CDR2 YFSETQ. The germline V and J ends were trimmed by 1 base and 2 bases, with 6 bases remaining between them. The CDR3 DNA reads as TGCGCCAGCAGCTTGCAACTACAAGAGACCCAGTACTTC. It translates to CASSLQLQETQYF.

The rearrangement links TRBV5-6 to TRBJ2-3, with 11 nucleotides matching TRBD2. Germline values: CDR1 SGHDT, CDR2 YYEEEE. After removal of 0 bases from V and 0 bases from J, the junction contained 6 bases not matched to a gene. The CDR3 has 18 residues. DNA of the CDR3: TGTGCCAGCAGCTTGGGGACTAGCGGGCCTCCTAGCACAGATACGCAGTATTTT. Translating it yields CASSLGTSGPPSTDTQYF.

The rearrangement links TRBV7-9 to TRBJ2-7; perhaps TRBD2 as D (6 bases). Trimming removed 5 bases from V and 11 bases from J, with 19 bases in between. The CDR3 has 13 amino acids. From germline, CDR1 is SEHNR and CDR2 FQNEAQ (reference sequence). Here the CDR3 DNA reads TGTGCCAGCAGCCAATTGGAGGGAACCGAAAAGTACTTC. It yields the protein CASSQLEGTEKYF.

The chain carries TRBV7-8 and TRBJ2-7; 8 nucleotides agree with TRBD2. CDR3 length: 16 amino acids. Germline V gives CDR1 SGHVS, CDR2 FQNEAQ. V lost 0 bases, J lost 2 bases, and 6 bases stayed unmatched. CDR3: CASSLAAGGAAYEQYF. The CDR3 nucleotides are TGTGCCAGCAGCTTAGCCGCGGGGGGCGCCGCCTACGAGCAGTACTTC. The full variable domain, completed using reference TRBV7-8 and TRBJ2-7, is GAGVSQSPRYKVAKRGQDVALRCDPISGHVSLFWYQQALGQGPEFLTYFQNEAQLDKSGLPSDRFFAERPEGSVSTLKIQRTQQEDSAVYLCASSLAAGGAAYEQYFGPGTRLTVT.

The chain is built from TRBV2 and TRBJ2-3; 7 positions agree with TRBD1. Germline values: CDR1 SNHLY, CDR2 FYNNEI. CDR3 length equals 15 residues. Trimming cost V 4 bases and J 2 bases; bases outside gene matches: 6. The CDR3 nucleotides are TGTGCCAGCAGTGGACAGGGATCAGCCACAGATACGCAGTATTTT. This codes for CASSGQGSATDTQYF.

The CDR3 sequence: CASSKQGLAGTGELFF. The CDR3 DNA sequence: TGCGCCAGCAGCAAACAGGGACTAGCGGGCACCGGGGAGCTGTTTTTT. The genes are TRBV5-1 and TRBJ2-2; 12 bases fit TRBD2. The CDR3 spans 16 residues. Germline CDR1 is SGHRS and CDR2 is YFSETQ. V was pared by 4 bases and J by 4 bases, with 5 bases of the junction left unmatched.

The V and J genes are TRBV5-5 and TRBJ1-2, with TRBD1 as a possible D gene (5 bases). Trimming pared 3 bases from V and 0 bases from J, leaving 6 bases between. The CDR3 is made up of 13 amino acids. Germline values: CDR1 SGHKS, CDR2 YYEKEE (reference sequence). CDR3 region: CASSSTANYGYTF. CDR3 DNA: TGTGCCAGCAGCTCGACAGCTAACTATGGCTACACCTTC.

V is TRBV19 and J is TRBJ1-2; 7 nucleotides line up with TRBD1. V lost 7 bases, J lost 6 bases, and 5 bases stayed unmatched. The CDR3 runs 12 residues. Per the germline V gene, CDR1 is LNHDA and CDR2 is SQIVND (reference sequence). The CDR3 DNA reads TGTGCCAGTACTCAACAGGGGAATGGCTACACCTTC. It is translated as CASTQQGNGYTF.

This chain joins TRBV10-1 and TRBJ1-4; 10 bases align to TRBD1. Trimming cost V 0 bases and J 6 bases; bases outside gene matches: 1. Germline lookup yields CDR1 WNHNN and CDR2 SYGVQD (reference sequence). The CDR3 is 15 residues long. In nucleotides, the CDR3 is TGCGCCAGCAGTGAGTCTGGGACAGGGGATGAAAAACTGTTTTTT. This translates into CASSESGTGDEKLFF.

The V gene is TRBV9, the J gene TRBJ2-2, with 8 bases fitting TRBD1. CDR1 SGDLS and CDR2 YYNGEE come from the germline V gene. This CDR3 spans 13 amino acids. V was clipped by 4 bases and J by 5 bases; unmatched bases: 1. The CDR3 bases are TGTGCCAGCAGCACAGGGGGAACCGGGGAGCTGTTTTTT. This codes for CASSTGGTGELFF. Together with reference TRBV9 and TRBJ2-2, the CDR3 gives the full variable domain: DSGVTQTPKHLITATGQRVTLRCSPRSGDLSVYWYQQSLDQGLQFLIQYYNGEERAKGNILERFSAQQFPDLHSELNLSSLELGDSALYFCASSTGGTGELFFGEGSRLTVL.

V is TRBV4-1 and J is TRBJ2-7, with 7 bases aligning to TRBD1. The CDR3 contains 15 residues. Germline V CDR1 and CDR2: MGHRA, YSYEKL. The J segment lost 6 bases and the V segment lost 5 bases, leaving 13 bases of the junction unmatched. CDR3 DNA sequence: TGCGCCAGCAGCTTCCAGGGGGAAGGAGGAGGCGAGCAGTACTTC. It codes for CASSFQGEGGGEQYF.

The V gene is TRBV19, the J gene TRBJ2-1, with 8 bases lining up with TRBD1. V was clipped by 3 bases and J by 7 bases; unmatched bases: 5. The CDR3 has 14 residues. Germline V lookup: CDR1 LNHDA, CDR2 SQIVND (reference sequence). The CDR3 coding sequence is TGTGCCAGTAGTATTGCCCAGGGGGCTAATGAGCAGTTCTTC. It translates to CASSIAQGANEQFF.

This chain links TRBV5-1 with TRBJ2-3, with 9 positions matching TRBD2. CDR3 size: 15 residues. CDR1 and CDR2 from the germline V gene are SGHRS and YFSETQ. V was pared by 4 bases and J by 6 bases, with 9 bases of the junction left unmatched. The CDR3 DNA reads as TGCGCCAGCAGCCCGGACGGGACTAGCCTGGATACGCAGTATTTT. It yields the protein CASSPDGTSLDTQYF. The entire variable domain, with the rest obtained from reference TRBV5-1 and TRBJ2-3, is as follows: KAGVTQTPRYLIKTRGQQVTLSCSPISGHRSVSWYQQTPGQGLQFLFEYFSETQRNKGNFPGRFSGRQFSNSRSEMNVSTLELGDSALYLCASSPDGTSLDTQYFGPGTRLTVL.

This chain links TRBV30 with TRBJ1-5; 9 bases are shared with TRBD1. Germline V gene data show CDR1 as GTSNPN and CDR2 as SVGIG (reference sequence). The CDR3 covers 14 residues. After removal of 3 bases from V and 6 bases from J, the junction contained 6 bases not matched to a gene. CDR3 sequence reads: CAWRDRGSGQPQHF. The CDR3 DNA reads TGTGCCTGGAGGGACAGGGGAAGTGGTCAGCCCCAGCATTTT.